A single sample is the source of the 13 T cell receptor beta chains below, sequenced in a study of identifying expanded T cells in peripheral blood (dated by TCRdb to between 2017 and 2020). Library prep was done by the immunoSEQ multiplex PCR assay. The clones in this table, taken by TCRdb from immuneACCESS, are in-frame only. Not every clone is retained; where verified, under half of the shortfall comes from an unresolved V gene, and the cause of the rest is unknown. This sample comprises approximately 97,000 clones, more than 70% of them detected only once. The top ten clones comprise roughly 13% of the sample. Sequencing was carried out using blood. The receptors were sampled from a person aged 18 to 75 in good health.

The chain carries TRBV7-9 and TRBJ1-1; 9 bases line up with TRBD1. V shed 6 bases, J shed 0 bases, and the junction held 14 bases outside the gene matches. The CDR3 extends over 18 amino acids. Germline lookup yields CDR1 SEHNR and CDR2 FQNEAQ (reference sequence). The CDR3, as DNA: TGTGCCAGCAGAAGATCGGGACAGGGAAGGAAGATGAACACTGAAGCTTTCTTT. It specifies CASRRSGQGRKMNTEAFF.

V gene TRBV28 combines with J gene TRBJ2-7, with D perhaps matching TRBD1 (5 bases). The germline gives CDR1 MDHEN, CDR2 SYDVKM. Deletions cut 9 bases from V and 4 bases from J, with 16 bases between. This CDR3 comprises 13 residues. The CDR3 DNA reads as TGTGCCAGTGGGGCTGGTCGAAGATACGAGCAGTACTTC. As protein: CASGAGRRYEQYF.

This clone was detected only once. CDR3 region: CSVEGGDTEAFF. The CDR3 nucleotides read TGCAGCGTTGAAGGGGGTGACACTGAAGCTTTCTTT. The J gene is TRBJ1-1, the V gene TRBV29-1, with unresolved D. Germline values: CDR1 SQVTM, CDR2 ANQGSEA. Trimming removed 1 base at V and 3 bases at J, with 6 bases between. This CDR3 spans 12 amino acids. Full variable domain (rest looked up from reference TRBV29-1 and TRBJ1-1): SAVISQKPSRDICQRGTSLTIQCQVDSQVTMMFWYRQQPGQSLTLIATANQGSEATYESGFVIDKFPISRPNLTFSTLTVSNMSPEDSSIYLCSVEGGDTEAFFGQGTRLTVV.

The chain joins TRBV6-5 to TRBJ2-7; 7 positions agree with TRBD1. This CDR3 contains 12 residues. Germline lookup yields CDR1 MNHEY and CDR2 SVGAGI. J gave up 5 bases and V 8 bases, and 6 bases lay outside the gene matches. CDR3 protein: CASCPDRDEQYF. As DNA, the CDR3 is TGTGCCAGCTGCCCTGACAGGGACGAGCAGTACTTC.

DNA for the CDR3: TGTGCCAGCCTAGGTAGGAACACTGAAGCTTTCTTT. It translates to CASLGRNTEAFF. The chain uses TRBV28 and TRBJ1-1; D is ambiguous. CDR3 length: 12 residues. Germline lookup yields CDR1 MDHEN and CDR2 SYDVKM. V was trimmed by 8 bases and J by 1 base, leaving 8 bases between them.

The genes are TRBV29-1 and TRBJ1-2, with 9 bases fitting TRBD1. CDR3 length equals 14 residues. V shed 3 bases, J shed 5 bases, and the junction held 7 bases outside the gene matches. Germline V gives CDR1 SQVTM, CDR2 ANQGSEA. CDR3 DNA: TGCAGCGTTGAGCGGACAGGGGATAAATATGGCTACACCTTC. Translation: CSVERTGDKYGYTF.

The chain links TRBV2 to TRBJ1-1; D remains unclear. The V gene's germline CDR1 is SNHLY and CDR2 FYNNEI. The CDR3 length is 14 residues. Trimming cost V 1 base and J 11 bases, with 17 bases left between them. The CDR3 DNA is TGTGCCAGCAGTGAAGTCTTTAAGAACGTGGAGGCTTTCTTT. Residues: CASSEVFKNVEAFF.

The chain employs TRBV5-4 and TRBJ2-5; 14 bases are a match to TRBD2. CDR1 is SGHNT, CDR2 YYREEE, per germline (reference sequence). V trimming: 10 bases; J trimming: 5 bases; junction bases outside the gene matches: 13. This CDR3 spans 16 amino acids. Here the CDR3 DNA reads TGTGCCGTCCCCGGGACTAGCGGGGGCCAGGAGGAGACCCAGTACTTC. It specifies CAVPGTSGGQEETQYF.

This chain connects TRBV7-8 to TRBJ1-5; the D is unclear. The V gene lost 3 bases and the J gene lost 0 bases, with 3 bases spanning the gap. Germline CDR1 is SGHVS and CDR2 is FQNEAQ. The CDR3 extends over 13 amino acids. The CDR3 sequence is CASSFTSNQPQHF. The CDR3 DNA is TGTGCCAGCAGCTTCACTAGCAATCAGCCCCAGCATTTT.

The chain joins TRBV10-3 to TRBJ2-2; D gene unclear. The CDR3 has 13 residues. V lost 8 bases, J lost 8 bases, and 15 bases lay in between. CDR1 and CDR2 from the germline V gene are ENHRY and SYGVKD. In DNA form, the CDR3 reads TGTGCCATCTTCGACACCCGGCGGGGGGAGCTGTTTTTT. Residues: CAIFDTRRGELFF.

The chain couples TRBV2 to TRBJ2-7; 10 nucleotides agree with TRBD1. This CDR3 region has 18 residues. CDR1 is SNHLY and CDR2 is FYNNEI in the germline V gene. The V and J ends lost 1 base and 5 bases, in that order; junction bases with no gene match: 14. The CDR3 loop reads CASSEESPRTGGNDEQYF. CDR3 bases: TGTGCCAGCAGTGAAGAGAGCCCCAGGACAGGGGGGAATGACGAGCAGTACTTC.

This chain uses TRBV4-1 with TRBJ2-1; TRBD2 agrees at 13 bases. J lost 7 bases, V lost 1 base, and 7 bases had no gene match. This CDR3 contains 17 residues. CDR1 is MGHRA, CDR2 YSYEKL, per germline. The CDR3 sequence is CASSQGQLAGGYNEQFF. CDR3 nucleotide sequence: TGCGCCAGCAGCCAAGGGCAACTAGCGGGGGGGTATAATGAGCAGTTCTTC.

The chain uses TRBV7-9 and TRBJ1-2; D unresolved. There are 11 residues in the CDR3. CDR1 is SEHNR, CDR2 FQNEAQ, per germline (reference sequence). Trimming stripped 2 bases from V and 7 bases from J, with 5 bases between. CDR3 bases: TGTGCCAGCAGCTTATTGGGTGGCTACACCTTC. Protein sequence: CASSLLGGYTF.